This passage covers 21 T cell receptor beta chains from one sample sequenced in a study of blood T cell repertoires in COVID-19. Some clones are missing from TCRdb's copy, which holds only in-frame ones; the method was immunoSEQ multiplex PCR. The table has roughly 200,000 clones, about 76% seen once; the top ten hold 8.6%. Sequencing was done on a sample of peripheral blood. Receptors were obtained from a woman aged 45-65 years with active or convalescent COVID-19.

The CDR3 region has the DNA TGTGCCAGCAGTTACTCGAGTCGTGGAGGCACAGATACGCAGTATTTT. It encodes CASSYSSRGGTDTQYF. The rearrangement uses TRBV6-2 or TRBV6-3 and TRBJ2-3, with unresolved D. V lost 0 bases and J lost 1, with 11 bases in between. CDR1 is MNHEY, CDR2 SVGEGT, per germline. The CDR3 sequence is 16 residues long.

The V call is TRBV6-4, the J call TRBJ1-1; 11 nucleotides match TRBD1. J gave up 3 bases and V 5 bases, and 2 bases lay outside the gene matches. The germline V gene encodes CDR1 MRHNA and CDR2 SNTAGT. The CDR3 spans 14 residues. The CDR3 sequence is CASSRDRGDTEAFF. CDR3 DNA: TGTGCCAGCAGTCGGGACAGGGGGGACACTGAAGCTTTCTTT.

The sample holds a few counts of this clone. A read error may produce the germline difference seen at one junction end. The J gene is TRBJ2-5, the V gene TRBV7-7; 9 bases fit TRBD1. This CDR3 spans 15 amino acids. The germline V gene has CDR1 SSHAT and CDR2 FNYEAQ (reference sequence). In DNA, the CDR3 is TGTGCTAGCAGCTTAGAGGACAGGGGTGGCGAGACCCAGTACTTC. This gives the protein CASSLEDRGGETQYF.

This clone was seen a few times. The rearrangement joins TRBV7-9 to TRBJ2-7; 9 bases agree with TRBD1. The V segment lost 4 bases and the J segment 3 bases; nucleotides outside the gene matches: 7. This CDR3 has 15 amino acids. Germline CDR1 reads SEHNR; CDR2 reads FQNEAQ (reference sequence). The CDR3 sequence is CASSSGTGMLYEQYF. CDR3 bases: TGTGCCAGCAGCTCGGGGACAGGGATGCTCTACGAGCAGTACTTC.

Concerning this clone: The junction departs from germline at one end; a sequencing error may be responsible. The J gene is TRBJ1-1, the V gene TRBV6-2 or TRBV6-3, with 9 bases aligning to TRBD1. Germline V lookup: CDR1 MNHEY, CDR2 SVGEGT. The CDR3 contains 13 residues. For the CDR3, the DNA is TGTGCCAGCAGTTTTGCCGGGACAGGGACAACGGTCTTT. Translated: CASSFAGTGTTVF.

This clone appeared once. The rearrangement links TRBV6-2 or TRBV6-3 to TRBJ1-2; possible D gene TRBD1, 6 bases. The CDR3 is 14 amino acids. V lost 4 bases and J 2 bases, leaving 11 bases between the germline ends. CDR1 MNHEY and CDR2 SVGEGT come from the germline V gene. This CDR3 is CASSLAGANYGYTF. The DNA of the CDR3 is TGTGCCAGCAGTTTGGCAGGGGCAAACTATGGCTACACCTTC.

The chain recombines TRBV30 with TRBJ1-2; TRBD1 matches 7 bases. The CDR3 covers 13 residues. V gave up 7 bases and J gave up 5 bases; unmatched junction bases: 10. Germline V gene lookup returns CDR1 GTSNPN and CDR2 SVGIG (reference sequence). The CDR3 is CASEGDSPYGYTF. The CDR3 bases are TGTGCCTCCGAAGGGGACAGCCCGTATGGCTACACCTTC. Full variable domain (remainder filled in from reference TRBV30 and TRBJ1-2): SQTIHQWPATLVQPVGSPLSLECTVEGTSNPNLYWYRQAAGRGLQLLFYSVGIGQISSEVPQNLSASRPQDRQFILSSKKLLLSDSGFYLCASEGDSPYGYTFGSGTRLTVV.

This chain links TRBV9 with TRBJ2-7, with a possible D match to TRBD1 (7 bases). Germline-derived CDR1 and CDR2 are SGDLS and YYNGEE. The length of the CDR3 is 15 residues. V lost 0 bases and J 2 bases, leaving 12 bases between the germline ends. The CDR3, as DNA: TGTGCCAGCAGCGTAGGGGCAGGGGGGACCTACGAGCAGTACTTC. Protein product: CASSVGAGGTYEQYF.

The chain combines TRBV6-2 or TRBV6-3 with TRBJ1-2, with 7 bases that match TRBD1. The ends lost 5 bases at V and 0 bases at J; junction bases unmatched: 12. The CDR3 extends over 17 amino acids. The germline gives CDR1 MNHEY, CDR2 SVGEGT. The CDR3 is CASSDTGQLITNYGYTF. CDR3 nucleotide sequence: TGTGCCAGCAGTGATACGGGACAGTTGATTACTAACTATGGCTACACCTTC.

This clone was counted between two and nine times. CDR3: CASSQVGGEGAGNYGYTF. The DNA for the CDR3 is TGTGCCAGCAGCCAAGTGGGGGGTGAGGGAGCGGGTAACTATGGCTACACCTTC. V and J are TRBV4-2 and TRBJ1-2; D is perhaps TRBD1 (5 bases). From germline, CDR1 is LGHNA and CDR2 YNFKEQ. V was cut by 1 base and J by 1 base, with 19 bases left in between. This CDR3 contains 18 residues.

The rearrangement uses TRBV7-3 and TRBJ2-2; possible D gene TRBD2, 5 bases. CDR3 length: 16 amino acids. Trimming took 5 bases from V and 4 from J, leaving 17 bases between them. Germline V gene lookup returns CDR1 SGHTA and CDR2 FQGTGA. The CDR3 DNA sequence: TGTGCCAGCAGCGACAATAGCCCGGGAACCACCGGGGAGCTGTTTTTT. Translated, it gives CASSDNSPGTTGELFF.

The genes are TRBV3-1 (or the pseudogene TRBV3-2) and TRBJ2-1; 8 nucleotides line up with TRBD1. CDR1 LGHDT and CDR2 YNNKEL come from the germline V gene (reference sequence). The junction had 5 bases not matched to a gene; V was cut back by 0 bases and J by 7 bases. CDR3 size: 15 residues. CDR3 sequence: CASSQDLRQGNEQFF. The CDR3 nucleotides read TGTGCCAGCAGCCAAGACTTGAGACAGGGGAATGAGCAGTTCTTC.

The V gene is TRBV10-3, the J gene TRBJ1-1, with 9 bases identical to TRBD1. Trimming at V came to 0 bases and at J to 0 bases, leaving 5 bases not matched to a gene. CDR3 length: 17 residues. CDR1 and CDR2 from the germline V gene are ENHRY and SYGVKD. The CDR3 protein is CAISESRDRAMNTEAFF. In DNA, the CDR3 is TGTGCCATCAGTGAGTCGAGGGACAGGGCCATGAACACTGAAGCTTTCTTT.

The chain links TRBV5-1 to TRBJ2-2; D uncertain. Trimming stripped 2 bases from V and 5 bases from J, with 7 bases between. CDR1 and CDR2 from the germline V gene are SGHRS and YFSETQ. The CDR3 is 13 residues long. CDR3 loop: CASSFSETGELFF. The CDR3 DNA reads TGCGCCAGCAGCTTCTCGGAGACCGGGGAGCTGTTTTTT.

The chain is built from TRBV19 and TRBJ2-1; 8 bases align to TRBD1. Germline V gene sequence: CDR1 LNHDA, CDR2 SQIVND (reference sequence). This CDR3 region has 16 residues. Trimming cost V 4 bases and J 3 bases; bases outside gene matches: 8. The CDR3 nucleotides are TGTGCCAGTAGTACCGGGACAGGCAACAACTACAATGAGCAGTTCTTC. Protein: CASSTGTGNNYNEQFF.

This clone was seen a handful of times. The chain is built from TRBV2 and TRBJ2-2; 14 bases fit TRBD2. The V segment lost 8 bases and the J segment 3 bases; nucleotides outside the gene matches: 5. This CDR3 region has 16 residues. Germline CDR1 and CDR2: SNHLY and FYNNEI. CDR3 nucleotide sequence: TGTGCCAGCCAGGGGGGACTAGCGGGAGACACCGGGGAGCTGTTTTTT. It codes for CASQGGLAGDTGELFF. The entire variable domain, with the rest obtained from reference TRBV2 and TRBJ2-2, is as follows: EPEVTQTPSHQVTQMGQEVILRCVPISNHLYFYWYRQILGQKVEFLVSFYNNEISEKSEIFDDQFSVERPDGSNFTLKIRSTKLEDSAMYFCASQGGLAGDTGELFFGEGSRLTVL.

The V gene is TRBV30, the J gene TRBJ1-2; D uncertain. Germline V gives CDR1 GTSNPN, CDR2 SVGIG (reference sequence). The CDR3 has 14 residues. The V end was cut by 3 bases, the J end by 2 bases, with 13 bases between. The CDR3 loop reads CAWRQVPSNYGYTF. The CDR3, as DNA: TGTGCCTGGAGGCAGGTGCCCTCCAACTATGGCTACACCTTC.

This clone was counted between two and nine times. The chain uses TRBV7-2 and TRBJ2-1; the match to TRBD2 covers 8 bases. CDR3 size: 16 residues. The V segment lost 4 bases and the J segment 8 bases; nucleotides outside the gene matches: 13. From germline, CDR1 is SGHTA and CDR2 FQGNSA. CDR3 amino acids: CASSSGLAGRGDEQFF. Here the CDR3 DNA reads TGTGCCAGCAGCTCAGGACTAGCAGGCAGGGGTGATGAGCAGTTCTTC.

The J gene is TRBJ2-4, the V gene TRBV28, with D hard to call. Trimming took 3 bases from V and 6 from J, leaving 6 bases between them. The germline CDR1 and CDR2 sequences are MDHEN and SYDVKM. The CDR3 contains 12 residues. This chain's CDR3 is CASSLRGNIQYF. DNA of the CDR3: TGTGCCAGCAGTTTGCGTGGAAACATTCAGTACTTC.

The chain carries TRBV6-2 or TRBV6-3 and TRBJ1-6, with a weak D call TRBD1 (6 bases). The CDR3 is made up of 14 amino acids. Germline CDR1 and CDR2: MNHEY and SVGEGT. V was cut by 2 bases and J by 9 bases, with 11 bases left in between. CDR3 amino acids: CASSYPGALSPLHF. The CDR3 DNA reads as TGTGCCAGCAGTTACCCAGGGGCGCTTTCACCCCTCCACTTT.

The gene calls are TRBV19 and TRBJ2-3, with a tentative D call TRBD1 (5 bases). The germline gives CDR1 LNHDA, CDR2 SQIVND (reference sequence). The CDR3 is made up of 17 amino acids. V dropped 5 bases and J dropped 0 bases, with 18 bases sitting between them. Here the CDR3 reads CASSDQGRSFSTDTQYF. CDR3 nucleotide sequence: TGTGCCAGTAGTGATCAGGGTCGCTCCTTTAGCACAGATACGCAGTATTTT.